Each of the 30 T cell receptor beta chains below was sequenced from the same sample in a study of PD-1 blockade in classical Hodgkin lymphoma. Profiling relied on immunoSEQ multiplex PCR, and the TCRdb table lists in-frame clones only, not all of them. The data show around 23,000 clones, roughly 84% seen once. In every patient, relapse followed autologous stem cell transplantation, while exposure to brentuximab vedotin differed. The study purified CD4+ T cells from thawed PBMCs using magnetic negative selection. Sample: CD4+ T cells from blood, taken at baseline. The receptors stem from a human donor with classical Hodgkin lymphoma.

The genes are TRBV6-6 and TRBJ1-1; 7 positions match TRBD1. V dropped 6 bases and J dropped 5; count of bases not matched to a gene: 15. CDR1 MNHNY and CDR2 SVGAGI come from the germline V gene (reference sequence). The CDR3 length is 16 residues. The CDR3 sequence: CASSRTGDGGYTEAFF. The CDR3 nucleotides are TGTGCCAGCAGCCGTACAGGGGATGGTGGTTATACTGAAGCTTTCTTT.

The chain combines TRBV7-8 with TRBJ2-7; the match to TRBD1 covers 11 bases. CDR1 SGHVS and CDR2 FQNEAQ come from the germline V gene. CDR3 length: 15 residues. V lost 1 base and J lost 4; bases outside the gene matches: 3. This CDR3 is CASSLGGTGGYEQYF. The CDR3 nucleotides read TGTGCCAGCAGCTTAGGCGGGACAGGGGGATACGAGCAGTACTTC.

J is TRBJ1-2 and V is TRBV27; 10 bases are shared with TRBD1. This CDR3 region has 14 residues. Germline CDR1 is MNHEY and CDR2 is SMNVEV (reference sequence). V trimming: 5 bases; J trimming: 5 bases; junction bases outside the gene matches: 5. CDR3 sequence: CASSRDRGGYGYTF. Written as DNA, the CDR3 is TGTGCCAGCAGTCGGGACAGGGGAGGGTATGGCTACACCTTC.

The rearrangement uses TRBV19 and TRBJ1-3; no clear D. Trimming removed 5 bases from V and 0 bases from J, with 11 bases in between. The CDR3 sequence is 15 residues long. The germline gives CDR1 LNHDA, CDR2 SQIVND (reference sequence). The CDR3 coding sequence is TGTGCCAGTAGTGCCTCGGAGAGCTCTGGAAACACCATATATTTT. This sequence encodes CASSASESSGNTIYF.

The gene calls are TRBV4-3 and TRBJ2-1, with D perhaps TRBD1 (6 bases). Germline CDR1 and CDR2: LGHNA and YSLEER. V was shortened by 0 bases and J by 4 bases, with 16 bases between the two germline ends. CDR3 length: 17 residues. The CDR3 protein is CASSQDPLDRSYNEQFF. The CDR3 coding sequence is TGCGCCAGCAGCCAAGATCCCTTAGACAGGTCTTACAATGAGCAGTTCTTC.

The V gene is TRBV4-3, the J gene TRBJ1-2; D remains unclear. Between the trimmed V and J ends, which lost 0 bases and 4 bases, there was a span of 3 bases. The length of the CDR3 is 12 residues. CDR1 LGHNA and CDR2 YSLEER come from the germline V gene. CDR3 in DNA: TGCGCCAGCAGCCAAGAGGGCTATGGCTACACCTTC. This translates into CASSQEGYGYTF.

V and J are TRBV7-9 and TRBJ1-6; unclear D gene. Per the germline V gene, CDR1 is SEHNR and CDR2 is FQNEAQ (reference sequence). Trimming shortened V by 5 bases and J by 8 bases, and 10 bases separated the two germline ends. The CDR3 runs 13 residues. The CDR3 sequence is CASSVDGYSPLHF. The DNA for the CDR3 is TGTGCCAGCAGCGTTGACGGTTATTCACCCCTCCACTTT.

This clone was recorded only once. The chain joins TRBV7-7 to TRBJ2-3; TRBD2 agrees at 12 bases. Germline CDR1 reads SSHAT; CDR2 reads FNYEAQ (reference sequence). V shed 5 bases, J shed 4 bases, and the junction held 4 bases outside the gene matches. This CDR3 has 15 amino acids. The CDR3 region has the DNA TGTGCCAGCAGCAGGACTAGCGGGGTCGCAGATACGCAGTATTTT. It is translated as CASSRTSGVADTQYF. Full variable domain (missing parts from reference TRBV7-7 and TRBJ2-3): GAGVSQSPRYKVTKRGQDVTLRCDPISSHATLYWYQQALGQGPEFLTYFNYEAQPDKSGLPSDRFSAERPEGSISTLTIQRTEQRDSAMYRCASSRTSGVADTQYFGPGTRLTVL.

This chain links TRBV7-9 with TRBJ1-4, with 9 bases that match TRBD1. This CDR3 region has 15 residues. Germline values: CDR1 SEHNR, CDR2 FQNEAQ (reference sequence). V lost 1 base, J lost 8 bases, and 5 bases stayed unmatched. The DNA of the CDR3 is TGTGCCAGCAGCTTAGGACAGGGGGGAGTGGAAAAACTGTTTTTT. Translation gives CASSLGQGGVEKLFF.

This chain uses TRBV27 with TRBJ1-1; D is uncertain. The germline V and J ends were trimmed by 6 bases and 5 bases, with 13 bases remaining between them. CDR3 size: 13 residues. CDR1 and CDR2 (germline): MNHEY, SMNVEV (reference sequence). CDR3 amino acids: CASRVGIRTEAFF. The CDR3 coding sequence is TGTGCCAGCAGAGTGGGTATCAGAACTGAAGCTTTCTTT.

The rearrangement joins TRBV7-2 to TRBJ1-2; 10 bases are shared with TRBD1. Germline CDR1 SGHTA, CDR2 FQGNSA. CDR3 length equals 16 residues. The V gene end was trimmed by 4 bases and the J gene end by 4 bases; junction bases not matched to a gene: 9. CDR3 bases: TGTGCCAGCAGCTCATCCAAGACAGGGGGCCTCTATGGCTACACCTTC. This translates into CASSSSKTGGLYGYTF.

The chain links TRBV7-9 to TRBJ2-5, with 8 positions matching TRBD1. The V and J ends lost 5 bases and 5 bases, in that order; junction bases with no gene match: 4. This CDR3 has 13 residues. The germline CDR1 and CDR2 sequences are SEHNR and FQNEAQ (reference sequence). The CDR3, as DNA: TGTGCCAGCAGCGTCCGGGACAGGGAGACCCAGTACTTC. This codes for CASSVRDRETQYF.

The chain links TRBV6-6 to TRBJ2-2; 10 positions agree with TRBD1. This CDR3 has 13 amino acids. The V and J ends lost 9 bases and 6 bases, in that order; junction bases with no gene match: 4. The germline V gene has CDR1 MNHNY and CDR2 SVGAGI (reference sequence). The CDR3 bases are TGTGCCAGTCGGGACAGGGGATCCGGGGAGCTGTTTTTT. Translation: CASRDRGSGELFF.

This clone has a single count. The CDR3 protein is CASSKSPGTGGVETQYF. DNA of the CDR3: TGTGCCAGTAGTAAATCCCCCGGGACAGGGGGGGTCGAGACCCAGTACTTC. The gene calls are TRBV19 and TRBJ2-5; 11 bases agree with TRBD1. Germline V gives CDR1 LNHDA, CDR2 SQIVND (reference sequence). This CDR3 spans 17 amino acids. The trim removed 4 bases at V and 5 bases at J, leaving 12 bases unmatched.

This clone appeared a few times. The chain carries TRBV6-5 and TRBJ1-3; 7 bases match TRBD1. Trimming cost V 4 bases and J 0 bases; bases outside gene matches: 3. The CDR3 extends over 15 amino acids. Germline lookup yields CDR1 MNHEY and CDR2 SVGAGI. The CDR3 nucleotides read TGTGCCAGCAGTTCATCAGGGGGCTCTGGAAACACCATATATTTT. This translates into CASSSSGGSGNTIYF.

The genes are TRBV7-2 and TRBJ1-5; possible D gene TRBD1, 6 bases. CDR3 length: 15 residues. V shed 3 bases and J shed 5 bases, with 14 bases lying between them. The germline gives CDR1 SGHTA, CDR2 FQGNSA. The CDR3 loop is CASSFSGASDQPQHF. The CDR3 DNA reads as TGTGCCAGCAGCTTCTCGGGGGCGTCGGATCAGCCCCAGCATTTT.

This rearrangement joins TRBV6-5 to TRBJ2-5; 8 nucleotides line up with TRBD1. The V segment lost 6 bases and the J segment 5 bases; nucleotides outside the gene matches: 5. CDR3 length: 13 residues. Looked up from germline, CDR1 is MNHEY and CDR2 is SVGAGI. The CDR3, as DNA: TGTGCCAGCAGACGGACAGGGTTTGAGACCCAGTACTTC. It codes for CASRRTGFETQYF.

The rearrangement joins TRBV29-1 to TRBJ2-3; tentatively, D is TRBD1 (6 bases). V gave up 6 bases and J gave up 3 bases, with 10 bases separating them. There are 12 residues in the CDR3. Germline-derived CDR1 and CDR2 are SQVTM and ANQGSEA. The CDR3 region has the DNA TGCAGCGTCAGGGGAATGACAGATACGCAGTATTTT. Translation gives CSVRGMTDTQYF.

This clone was observed a single time. This chain connects TRBV7-8 to TRBJ1-2; the D gene is possibly TRBD1 (6 bases). Germline V gene data show CDR1 as SGHVS and CDR2 as FQNEAQ. V lost 0 bases and J lost 6, with 8 bases in between. This CDR3 is built from 13 residues. CDR3: CASSLAGADGYTF. CDR3 DNA sequence: TGTGCCAGCAGCTTAGCGGGGGCGGATGGCTACACCTTC.

CDR3 amino acids: CASTSPVTGELFF. CDR3 in DNA: TGTGCCAGCACCTCACCCGTAACCGGGGAGCTGTTTTTT. The V and J genes are TRBV28 and TRBJ2-2; no reliable D call. Trimming pared 7 bases from V and 5 bases from J, leaving 11 bases between. The CDR3 sequence is 13 residues long. Looked up from germline, CDR1 is MDHEN and CDR2 is SYDVKM.

The rearrangement links TRBV2 to TRBJ2-5; the D gene is possibly TRBD2 (6 bases). Germline loops: CDR1 SNHLY, CDR2 FYNNEI. This CDR3 comprises 13 residues. Trimming cost V 6 bases and J 5 bases, with 13 bases left between them. CDR3 protein: CASRGGLGETQYF. Here the CDR3 DNA reads TGTGCCAGCAGGGGGGGTCTCGGGGAGACCCAGTACTTC. Looking up the rest from reference TRBV2 and TRBJ2-5 gives the full variable domain: EPEVTQTPSHQVTQMGQEVILRCVPISNHLYFYWYRQILGQKVEFLVSFYNNEISEKSEIFDDQFSVERPDGSNFTLKIRSTKLEDSAMYFCASRGGLGETQYFGPGTRLLVL.

The CDR3 is CASSTMDGAYEQYF. The CDR3 DNA follows: TGTGCCAGCAGTACAATGGACGGGGCCTACGAGCAGTACTTC. The chain couples TRBV28 to TRBJ2-7; the D gene is possibly TRBD2 (5 bases). The V end lost 5 bases, the J end lost 2 bases, and 13 bases lay between the germline ends. Germline V lookup: CDR1 MDHEN, CDR2 SYDVKM. CDR3 size: 14 residues. Filled out from reference TRBV28 and TRBJ2-7, the complete variable domain reads DVKVTQSSRYLVKRTGEKVFLECVQDMDHENMFWYRQDPGLGLRLIYFSYDVKMKEKGDIPEGYSVSREKKERFSLILESASTNQTSMYLCASSTMDGAYEQYFGPGTRLTVT.

The chain joins TRBV19 to TRBJ1-5, with D unresolved. The ends were cut back, 3 bases at V and 10 bases at J, with 10 bases in the middle. The CDR3 loop spans 12 amino acids. Germline CDR1 is LNHDA and CDR2 is SQIVND (reference sequence). The CDR3 sequence: CASSIALQPQHF. The CDR3 DNA is TGTGCCAGTAGTATTGCCCTACAACCCCAGCATTTT. Together with reference TRBV19 and TRBJ1-5, the CDR3 gives the full variable domain: DGGITQSPKYLFRKEGQNVTLSCEQNLNHDAMYWYRQDPGQGLRLIYYSQIVNDFQKGDIAEGYSVSREKKESFPLTVTSAQKNPTAFYLCASSIALQPQHFGDGTRLSIL.

J is TRBJ1-1 and V is TRBV27; D is perhaps TRBD1 (6 bases). Looked up from germline, CDR1 is MNHEY and CDR2 is SMNVEV (reference sequence). The CDR3 runs to 17 residues. With 3 bases removed from V and 0 bases from J, the gap between germline ends came to 17 bases. The CDR3 sequence is CASSFVRWGHLNTEAFF. CDR3 nucleotides: TGTGCCAGCAGTTTTGTTCGTTGGGGACATTTGAACACTGAAGCTTTCTTT.

The chain couples TRBV18 to TRBJ1-4, with D perhaps matching TRBD1 (6 bases). The V and J ends lost 5 bases and 7 bases respectively, with 8 bases between them. Looked up from germline, CDR1 is KGHSH and CDR2 is LQKENI. The CDR3 sequence is 12 residues long. CDR3 sequence: CASSGGGEKLFF. The CDR3 coding sequence is TGTGCCAGCTCAGGGGGCGGTGAAAAACTGTTTTTT.

The chain carries TRBV19 and TRBJ1-1; 9 bases align to TRBD1. J was trimmed by 11 bases and V by 5 bases; bases with no gene match: 15. The germline V gene encodes CDR1 LNHDA and CDR2 SQIVND (reference sequence). The CDR3 totals 15 residues. The CDR3 coding sequence is TGTGCCAGTAGTCGGATCCCGGGACAGGGAGGTCGGGCTTTCTTT. It translates to CASSRIPGQGGRAFF.

About this clone itself: Other DNA sequences within the sample encode an identical CDR3. The chain has TRBV9 and TRBJ1-5, with D unclear. This CDR3 has 15 amino acids. The V gene's germline CDR1 is SGDLS and CDR2 YYNGEE. V lost 4 bases and J lost 0, with 11 bases in between. This CDR3 is CASSLDGYSNQPQHF. CDR3 coding DNA: TGTGCCAGCAGCTTGGATGGGTATAGCAATCAGCCCCAGCATTTT.

This clone was counted a few times. This rearrangement joins TRBV10-2 to TRBJ1-1; D is perhaps TRBD1 (5 bases). V was pared by 4 bases and J by 3 bases, with 15 bases between. The CDR3 extends over 15 amino acids. Germline CDR1 WSHSY, CDR2 SAAADI. The CDR3 DNA is TGCGCCAGCAGTGGGTCCTCGGGGGGGGACACTGAAGCTTTCTTT. This gives the protein CASSGSSGGDTEAFF.

This clone appeared once. The rearrangement uses TRBV13 and TRBJ2-1; 10 bases line up with TRBD1. Germline V gene data show CDR1 as PRHDT and CDR2 as FYEKMQ (reference sequence). V trimming: 0 bases; J trimming: 4 bases; junction bases outside the gene matches: 3. The CDR3 extends over 16 amino acids. The CDR3 is CASSLGPGQGYNEQFF. The CDR3, as DNA: TGTGCCAGCAGCTTAGGCCCGGGACAGGGGTACAATGAGCAGTTCTTC.

The J gene is TRBJ1-2, the V gene TRBV6-5, with unresolved D. Per the germline V gene, CDR1 is MNHEY and CDR2 is SVGAGI. V dropped 7 bases and J dropped 4 bases, with 10 bases sitting between them. The length of the CDR3 is 12 residues. This CDR3 is CASMEGAYGYTF. In DNA, the CDR3 is TGTGCCAGCATGGAGGGCGCCTATGGCTACACCTTC.